This record covers a single T cell receptor beta chain. This CDR3 has 13 amino acids. Trimming removed 6 bases from V and 0 bases from J, with 8 bases in between. The germline V gene has CDR1 LGHDT and CDR2 YNNKEL (reference sequence). The entry originates in a study of blood T cell repertoires in COVID-19. Whole-study context: PBMCs, B-cell-depleted T cells, or T cells provided the cDNA or gDNA that made up the material.

Clones were sequenced by immunoSEQ multiplex PCR, and TCRdb holds only the in-frame ones, with some missing. The sample has some 120,000 clones, roughly 82% seen once. This sequence originates from a human donor in a cohort sampled during active COVID-19. J is TRBJ1-1 and V is TRBV3-1 (or the pseudogene TRBV3-2); no reliable D call. The sample comprised peripheral blood. The CDR3 protein is CASRTRLNTEAFF. For the CDR3, the DNA is TGTGCCAGCAGGACAAGATTGAACACTGAAGCTTTCTTT.